The 24 T cell receptor beta chains presented below share a single source sample, sequenced in a study of response to subunit inactivated influenza vaccine. In TCRdb, the RT-PCR reads were re-called with MiXCR into one record per CDR3 protein. The sample has 200,000 to 250,000 distinct CDR3 sequences; 10% to 15% are singletons. This specimen was non-naive T cells sorted from PBMCs, taken 14 to 15 days before vaccination. All receptors come from a middle-aged man who received an inactivated influenza vaccine.

CDR3 amino acids: CSATPGVGEQYF. CDR3 DNA sequence: TGCAGTGCTACCCCCGGGGTGGGGGAGCAGTACTTC. The chain combines TRBV20-1 with TRBJ2-7; possibly TRBD2 for D (5 bases). The CDR3 is 12 amino acids. Between the trimmed V and J ends, which lost 4 bases and 7 bases, there was a span of 14 bases. Germline CDR1 is DFQATT and CDR2 is SNEGSKA (reference sequence).

The chain combines TRBV7-2 with TRBJ2-5; 8 bases match TRBD2. The germline CDR1 and CDR2 sequences are SGHTA and FQGNSA. Trimming at V came to 5 bases and at J to 4 bases, leaving 6 bases not matched to a gene. The CDR3 covers 14 residues. CDR3 in DNA: TGTGCCAGCAGCCCGTCGGGGGGGCTAGAGACCCAGTACTTC. This encodes CASSPSGGLETQYF.

The rearrangement links TRBV6-2 or TRBV6-3 to TRBJ1-5; perhaps TRBD1 as D (6 bases). The CDR3 totals 17 residues. Deletions cut 6 bases from V and 6 bases from J, with 24 bases between. Germline values: CDR1 MNHEY, CDR2 SVGEGT. CDR3 amino acids: CASSPRRGPEASQPQHF. The CDR3, as DNA: TGTGCCAGCAGCCCCCGGCGGGGGCCAGAAGCGAGTCAGCCCCAGCATTTT.

This clonotype was seen only a few times. J is TRBJ1-1 and V is TRBV18; unclear D gene. Trimming took 4 bases from V and 2 from J, leaving 11 bases between them. The germline V gene encodes CDR1 KGHSH and CDR2 LQKENI. The length of the CDR3 is 14 residues. The CDR3 nucleotides read TGTGCCAGCTCACTCGTCGAGGGAAACACTGAAGCTTTCTTT. It encodes CASSLVEGNTEAFF.

This clonotype has only a few counts. The genes are TRBV4-3 and TRBJ2-1; possible D gene TRBD1, 6 bases. V was clipped by 2 bases and J by 3 bases, with 14 bases between them. CDR3 length equals 16 residues. Looked up from germline, CDR1 is LGHNA and CDR2 is YSLEER. The CDR3 sequence is CASSQWSGTLYNEQFF. The CDR3 DNA is TGCGCCAGCAGCCAATGGTCCGGGACACTCTACAATGAGCAGTTCTTC.

The chain joins TRBV18 to TRBJ1-1; D uncertain. Germline CDR1 KGHSH, CDR2 LQKENI. CDR3 length: 15 amino acids. Trimming took 1 base from V and 5 from J, leaving 14 bases between them. CDR3 DNA sequence: TGTGCCAGCTCACCACTTTCGCTCGGGGAAACTGAAGCTTTCTTT. This gives the protein CASSPLSLGETEAFF.

This clonotype was recorded at least ten times. V is TRBV19 and J is TRBJ2-1; D may be TRBD1 (6 bases). Trimming removed 4 bases at V and 0 bases at J, with 13 bases between. Germline lookup yields CDR1 LNHDA and CDR2 SQIVND (reference sequence). CDR3 size: 16 residues. As DNA, the CDR3 is TGTGCCAGTAGTACAGAAGGACAGAGCTCCTACAATGAGCAGTTCTTC. It is translated as CASSTEGQSSYNEQFF.

This clonotype was counted a few times. Mismatch with germline at one junction end may stem from a read error. The chain has TRBV6-2 or TRBV6-3 and TRBJ1-1; D is perhaps TRBD1 (5 bases). The germline V gene has CDR1 MNHEY and CDR2 SVGEGT. The CDR3 runs 13 residues. For the CDR3, the DNA is TGTGCCAGCACTTACGGGGGGAGGACTGAAGCTTTCTTT. It is translated as CASTYGGRTEAFF.

V usage is TRBV5-6 and J usage is TRBJ1-2; D remains ambiguous. With 3 bases removed from V and 4 bases from J, the gap between germline ends came to 7 bases. This CDR3 contains 12 residues. From germline, CDR1 is SGHDT and CDR2 YYEEEE. CDR3 residues: CASSSTRYGYTF. CDR3 nucleotides: TGTGCCAGCAGCTCAACTCGCTATGGCTACACCTTC.

This clonotype was seen ten or more times. The junction departs from germline at one end; a sequencing error may be responsible. The V call is TRBV27, the J call TRBJ2-1; no firm D call. Germline values: CDR1 MNHEY, CDR2 SMNVEV (reference sequence). The CDR3 contains 13 residues. In nucleotides, the CDR3 is TGTGCCAGCAGCTTATCTTCCTACAATGAGCAGTTCTTC. It specifies CASSLSSYNEQFF.

In its sample, this clonotype was seen a few times. The V call is TRBV12-3 or TRBV12-4, the J call TRBJ2-3; D is uncertain. The CDR3 sequence is 11 residues long. Trimming removed 6 bases from V and 5 bases from J, with 6 bases in between. This chain's CDR3 is CASRVEDTQYF. In DNA, the CDR3 is TGTGCCAGCAGGGTAGAAGATACGCAGTATTTT.

This clonotype was counted between two and nine times. J is TRBJ1-2 and V is TRBV6-2 or TRBV6-3, with no clear D. With 6 bases removed from V and 4 bases from J, the gap between germline ends came to 15 bases. The CDR3 is 14 amino acids. The germline gives CDR1 MNHEY, CDR2 SVGEGT. CDR3 loop: CASSAPPGPYGYTF. The CDR3 DNA reads as TGTGCCAGCAGCGCGCCGCCGGGTCCCTATGGCTACACCTTC.

This clonotype was detected many times. The V and J genes are TRBV7-3 and TRBJ1-1; D is ambiguous. Germline CDR1 SGHTA, CDR2 FQGTGA. V was pared by 1 base and J by 2 bases, with 5 bases between. This CDR3 is built from 13 residues. CDR3: CASSLKTNTEAFF. For the CDR3, the DNA is TGTGCCAGCAGCTTAAAAACCAACACTGAAGCTTTCTTT.

V and J are TRBV6-2 or TRBV6-3 and TRBJ1-5; 7 bases line up with TRBD1. CDR3 length equals 13 residues. Germline V gene sequence: CDR1 MNHEY, CDR2 SVGEGT. J was trimmed by 9 bases and V by 2 bases; bases with no gene match: 4. Here the CDR3 reads CASSYPTGWPQHF. The CDR3 DNA sequence: TGTGCCAGCAGTTACCCGACAGGGTGGCCCCAGCATTTT.

Many counts were recorded for this clonotype. The chain links TRBV12-3 or TRBV12-4 to TRBJ2-1; D is perhaps TRBD1 or TRBD2 (5 bases each). CDR3 length equals 13 residues. The ends were cut back, 5 bases at V and 7 bases at J, with 12 bases in the middle. The CDR3 DNA sequence: TGTGCCAGCAGTGTAGGGACGTCGAATGAGCAGTTCTTC. It yields the protein CASSVGTSNEQFF.

The V call is TRBV28, the J call TRBJ2-1; 8 positions match TRBD2. Germline trimming cut 6 bases from V and 5 bases from J; bases unmatched to any gene: 12. The CDR3 runs 16 residues. CDR1 and CDR2 from the germline V gene are MDHEN and SYDVKM. In nucleotides, the CDR3 is TGTGCCAGCAGCCCCGGGCTCGGCGGGAGGAACAATGAGCAGTTCTTC. This sequence encodes CASSPGLGGRNNEQFF.

The CDR3 loop reads CAISFGQGVYEQYF. CDR3 nucleotides: TGTGCCATCAGTTTTGGACAGGGGGTGTACGAGCAGTACTTC. V gene TRBV10-3 combines with J gene TRBJ2-7; 10 bases agree with TRBD1. CDR1 is ENHRY and CDR2 is SYGVKD in the germline V gene. Trimming at V came to 5 bases and at J to 4 bases, leaving 5 bases not matched to a gene. The CDR3 is 14 amino acids.

This clonotype has just a few counts. V gene TRBV20-1 combines with J gene TRBJ1-6; the D is unclear. The CDR3 totals 13 residues. V lost 2 bases, J lost 4 bases, and 6 bases lay in between. CDR1 is DFQATT, CDR2 SNEGSKA, per germline (reference sequence). DNA for the CDR3: TGCAGTGCTAGAACTGCTTATAATTCACCCCTCCACTTT. The encoded protein is CSARTAYNSPLHF.

This clonotype was found a few times. The V call is TRBV20-1, the J call TRBJ2-3; TRBD2 matches at 8 bases. The germline V gene encodes CDR1 DFQATT and CDR2 SNEGSKA (reference sequence). The CDR3 totals 15 residues. The CDR3 here is CTPWRAAGVADTQYF. CDR3 nucleotide sequence: TGCACCCCCTGGAGGGCAGCGGGAGTGGCAGATACGCAGTATTTT.

Many counts were recorded for this clonotype. This rearrangement joins TRBV5-1 to TRBJ2-1; 13 bases match TRBD2. Trimming removed 6 bases from V and 10 bases from J; junction bases left unmatched: 10. CDR1 and CDR2 from the germline V gene are SGHRS and YFSETQ. CDR3 size: 15 residues. The CDR3 protein is CASIDRTSGGAEQFF. Here the CDR3 DNA reads TGCGCCAGCATCGACCGAACTAGCGGGGGGGCCGAGCAGTTCTTC.

This clonotype was recorded many times. This chain uses TRBV7-9 with TRBJ2-2, with 9 bases identical to TRBD1. Germline V gene lookup returns CDR1 SEHNR and CDR2 FQNEAQ (reference sequence). V shed 5 bases and J 3 bases; nucleotides not matched to a gene: 7. The CDR3 contains 16 residues. The CDR3 bases are TGTGCCAGCAGCCCACAGGGGGCATTGGACACCGGGGAGCTGTTTTTT. It translates to CASSPQGALDTGELFF. The full variable domain, rest sourced from reference TRBV7-9 and TRBJ2-2, is DTGVSQNPRHKITKRGQNVTFRCDPISEHNRLYWYRQTLGQGPEFLTYFQNEAQLEKSRLLSDRFSAERPKGSFSTLEIQRTEQGDSAMYLCASSPQGALDTGELFFGEGSRLTVL.

This CDR3 reads CASSPARGSRYF. The CDR3 nucleotides read TGTGCCAGCAGTCCGGCGAGGGGCAGTAGGTACTTC. V and J are TRBV12-3 or TRBV12-4 and TRBJ2-7; D may correspond to TRBD1 or TRBD2 (5 bases each). This CDR3 has 12 residues. Trimming cost V 5 bases and J 12 bases, with 17 bases left between them.

This clonotype was seen at least ten times. The CDR3 spells CASSQTGRETDTQYF. CDR3 in DNA: TGCGCCAGCAGCCAAACAGGGCGGGAAACAGATACGCAGTATTTT. The chain links TRBV5-1 to TRBJ2-3; D is perhaps TRBD1 or TRBD2 (6 bases each). Germline CDR1 reads SGHRS; CDR2 reads YFSETQ. The length of the CDR3 is 15 residues. V shed 4 bases and J shed 3 bases, with 15 bases lying between them.

The chain employs TRBV24-1 and TRBJ2-3, with 13 bases that match TRBD2. CDR3 length: 16 residues. Looked up from germline, CDR1 is KGHDR and CDR2 is SFDVKD. With 4 bases clipped from V and 5 bases from J, the junction kept 5 bases outside the gene matches. CDR3 loop: CATSETSGRAQDTQYF. The DNA of the CDR3 is TGTGCCACCAGTGAAACTAGCGGGAGGGCCCAAGATACGCAGTATTTT.